The present T cell receptor beta chain was sequenced within a study of cytomegalovirus exposure and HLA in healthy donors. Note on this clone: Its target is not known.

General study results and limits: A later analysis, which compared TCR beta chains of equal frequency, found the HLA-associated ones more clonally expanded. Earlier analysis looked at TCR beta V segments, and most were productive about 90% or about 30% of the time.

Germline lookup yields CDR1 KGHSH and CDR2 LQKENI. CDR3 length: 15 amino acids. The V end was cut by 3 bases, the J end by 0 bases, with 11 bases between. In the PCR, 60 Vbeta and 13 Jbeta primers were used. Method: immunoSEQ multiplex PCR; TCRdb's copy keeps in-frame clones and lacks some. The data show about 140,000 clones, around 81% seen once. This chain joins TRBV18 and TRBJ1-2; no firm D call. The sample consisted of PBMCs. The sequence derives from a man in his forties or fifties in good health and CMV-seropositive. The CDR3 DNA is TGTGCCAGCTCACCGACACAGCAAGCTAACTATGGCTACACCTTC. Translated: CASSPTQQANYGYTF.